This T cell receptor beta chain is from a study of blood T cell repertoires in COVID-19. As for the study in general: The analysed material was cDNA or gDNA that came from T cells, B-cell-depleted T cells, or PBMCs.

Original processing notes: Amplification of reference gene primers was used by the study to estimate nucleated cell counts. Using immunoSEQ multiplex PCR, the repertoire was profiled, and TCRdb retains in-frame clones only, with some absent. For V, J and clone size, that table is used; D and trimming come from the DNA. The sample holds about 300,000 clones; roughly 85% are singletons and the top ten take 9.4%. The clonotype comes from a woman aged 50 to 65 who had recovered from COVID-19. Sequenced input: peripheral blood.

The CDR3 loop reads CASSLAGDRGLLETQYF. In nucleotides, the CDR3 is TGTGCCAGCAGCTTAGCAGGGGACAGGGGGCTTTTGGAGACCCAGTACTTC. The chain uses TRBV7-9 and TRBJ2-5; TRBD1 agrees at 12 bases. Germline CDR1 and CDR2: SEHNR and FQNEAQ (reference sequence). Trimming at V came to 0 bases and at J to 5 bases, leaving 7 bases not matched to a gene. The CDR3 covers 17 residues.